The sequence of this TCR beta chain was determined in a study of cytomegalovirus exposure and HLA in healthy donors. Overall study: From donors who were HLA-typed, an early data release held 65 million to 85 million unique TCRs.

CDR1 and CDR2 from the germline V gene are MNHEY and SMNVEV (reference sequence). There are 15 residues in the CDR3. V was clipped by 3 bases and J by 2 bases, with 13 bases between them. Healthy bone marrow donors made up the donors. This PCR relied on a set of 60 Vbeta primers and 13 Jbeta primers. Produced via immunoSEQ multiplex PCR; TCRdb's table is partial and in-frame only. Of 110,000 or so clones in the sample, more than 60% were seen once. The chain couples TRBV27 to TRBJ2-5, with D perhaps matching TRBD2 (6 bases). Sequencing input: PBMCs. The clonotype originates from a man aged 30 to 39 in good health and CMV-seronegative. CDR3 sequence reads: CASSFWRGNQETQYF. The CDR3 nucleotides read TGTGCCAGCAGTTTCTGGAGGGGTAATCAAGAGACCCAGTACTTC.